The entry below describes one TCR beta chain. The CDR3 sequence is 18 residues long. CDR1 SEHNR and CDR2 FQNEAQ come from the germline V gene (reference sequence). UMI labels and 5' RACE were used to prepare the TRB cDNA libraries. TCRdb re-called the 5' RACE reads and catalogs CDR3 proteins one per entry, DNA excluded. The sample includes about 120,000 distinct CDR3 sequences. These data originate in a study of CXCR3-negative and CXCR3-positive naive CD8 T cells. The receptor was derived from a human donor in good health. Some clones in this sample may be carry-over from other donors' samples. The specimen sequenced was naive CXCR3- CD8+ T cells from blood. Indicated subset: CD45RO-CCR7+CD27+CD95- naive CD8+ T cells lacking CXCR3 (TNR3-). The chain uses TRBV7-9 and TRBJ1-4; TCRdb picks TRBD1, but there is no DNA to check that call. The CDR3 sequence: CASSLADGAGAQIEKLFF.